The 2 T cell receptor beta chains in this list originate from one sample, sequenced in a study of neurological immune-mediated disorders. TCRdb re-called the 5' RACE reads with MiXCR, one entry per CDR3 protein. The sample contains tens of thousands of distinct CDR3 sequences, 7% to 9% of which appear only once. Time point in this sample: longitudinal time-point 3. The source material was PBMCs. The origin of the receptors is a woman in her thirties or forties in good health.

This clonotype was seen many times. The rearrangement links TRBV4-3 to TRBJ2-7; D possibly uses TRBD1 or TRBD2 (6 bases each). V was clipped by 1 base and J by 3 bases, with 13 bases between them. Germline V CDR1 and CDR2: LGHNA, YSLEER. This CDR3 is 15 amino acids long. The CDR3 DNA reads as TGCGCCAGCAGCCAAGCTTGGGGGGCACGCTACGAGCAGTACTTC. It specifies CASSQAWGARYEQYF.

This clonotype was counted between two and nine times. The J gene is TRBJ1-1, the V gene TRBV29-1; maybe TRBD1 (5 bases). This CDR3 has 14 amino acids. The germline V gene has CDR1 SQVTM and CDR2 ANQGSEA. V was trimmed by 7 bases and J by 4 bases, leaving 19 bases between them. In nucleotides, the CDR3 is TGCAGCGCTTGGACATCGCCGCTGGGCACTGAAGCTTTCTTT. Translation: CSAWTSPLGTEAFF.